Listed below are T cell receptor beta chains from one sample, sequenced in a study of identical twins. MiXCR, run by TCRdb on the 5' RACE reads, gives a single entry per CDR3 protein. Counted here are 310,000 or so distinct CDR3 sequences, approximately 8% occurring once; the ten biggest clones make up approximately 2.1%. This sample was shared with a second study, whose subject was yellow fever vaccine responses in identical twins.

Sequences were obtained from memory (CD45RO+) T cells sorted from blood. The receptor set was obtained from a woman aged 18-30 years in good health. Each CDR3 is given with its conserved first and last residue. D genes are given only for firm matches. Expanded clones are given a class, and other clones once, few, many or no size at all.

>TRBJ2-6|few|TRBD1|TRBV5-1
TGCGCCAGCAGCATACCGGGACAGGGGACCTCTGGGGCCAACGTCCTGACTTTC
CASSIPGQGTSGANVLTF
>TRBJ2-2|.|TRBD1|TRBV2
TGTGCCAGCCGTAGGACAGGGATGAACACCGGGGAGCTGTTTTTT
CASRRTGMNTGELFF
>TRBJ2-6|.|TRBD1|TRBV2
TGTGCCAGCAGTCCCCGGACAGGGGGATACTCTGGGGCCAACGTCCTGACTTTC
CASSPRTGGYSGANVLTF
>TRBJ2-2|many|.|TRBV7-2
TGTGCCAGCAGCTTAGCGGGAACTAACACCGGGGAGCTGTTTTTT
CASSLAGTNTGELFF
>TRBJ2-1|.|.|TRBV4-2
TGTGCCAGCAGCCAAGCAGGGACACCAAACAATGAGCAGTTCTTC
CASSQAGTPNNEQFF
>TRBJ2-5|few|.|TRBV20-1
TGCAGTGCTAGAATCCCCCCACAAGAGACCCAGTACTTC
CSARIPPQETQYF
>TRBJ1-1|.|TRBD1|TRBV19
TGTGCCAGTCGGCCCCAGGGGGCCTTGAACACTGAAGCTTTCTTT
CASRPQGALNTEAFF
>TRBJ1-1|many|.|TRBV12-3/TRBV12-4
TGTGCCAGCAGTTCCGGGTGGCAGGGACGGGGCACTGAAGCTTTCTTT
CASSSGWQGRGTEAFF
>TRBJ2-3|few|.|TRBV6-2/TRBV6-3
TGTGCCAGCAGTACTCGGGTGGTAATCACAGATACGCAGTATTTT
CASSTRVVITDTQYF
>TRBJ2-7|.|TRBD2|TRBV20-1
TGCTGTGCTACCCAACCTAGCGGGCCGAGCTCCTACGAGCAGTACTTC
CCATQPSGPSSYEQYF
>TRBJ2-5|few|.|TRBV6-4
TGTGCCAGCAGTGGTCCGGCTTTAAGAGACGAGGAGGAGACCCAGTACTTC
CASSGPALRDEEETQYF
>TRBJ2-2|few|TRBD2|TRBV6-5
TGTGCCAGCAGTTCGGGGGGCGGGGAGCTGTTTTTT
CASSSGGGELFF
>TRBJ2-1|.|.|TRBV11-2
TGTGCCAGCAGCCCCGTCCGGGGGCTTCGGGACAATGAGCAGTTCTTC
CASSPVRGLRDNEQFF
>TRBJ1-1|many|TRBD1|TRBV29-1
TGCAGCGTTGGGAGTCAGACAGGGCGGACTGAAGCTTTCTTT
CSVGSQTGRTEAFF
>TRBJ2-7|many|TRBD2|TRBV15
TGTGCCACCTCGACTAGCGGGACCCTCTACGAGCAGTACTTC
CATSTSGTLYEQYF
>TRBJ2-7|many|TRBD2|TRBV20-1
TGCAGTTGGAAACCGGGACTAGGAAGCTACGAGCAGTACTTC
CSWKPGLGSYEQYF
>TRBJ1-2|.|TRBD1|TRBV19
TGTGCCACTACACCGATAGGACAGGATTATGGCTACACCTTC
CATTPIGQDYGYTF
>TRBJ2-6|few|TRBD1|TRBV10-3
TGTGCCACCTTCCCGGGACAGGGGAGTGGTGGGGCCAACGTCCTGACTTTC
CATFPGQGSGGANVLTF
>TRBJ2-7|few|TRBD2|TRBV11-3
TGTGCCAGCAGGAGAAATAGCGGGAGGTACGAGCAGTACTTC
CASRRNSGRYEQYF
>TRBJ2-7|many|.|TRBV4-1
TGCGCCAGCAGCCAAGGCCGTTGGGCCATGTCGGGAGAATCGTACGAGCAGTACTTC
CASSQGRWAMSGESYEQYF
>TRBJ2-3|many|.|TRBV20-1
TGCAGTGCTAGAGTGGGGGGCCAGAGAACAGATACGCAGTATTTT
CSARVGGQRTDTQYF
>TRBJ2-2|few|.|TRBV19
TGTGCCAGTAGTCCCGATCACGGGGTCGCCGGGGAGCTGTTTTTT
CASSPDHGVAGELFF
>TRBJ2-3|.|.|TRBV28
TGTGCCAGCACGCAGGGTCCCGATACGCAGTATTTT
CASTQGPDTQYF
>TRBJ2-1|few|.|TRBV7-2
TGTGCCAGCAGCTTGAGCCGTAGGGAGCAGTTCTTC
CASSLSRREQFF
>TRBJ2-1|.|TRBD2|TRBV4-2
TGTGCCAGCAGCCAAGATTCGCGGGAGGGCGTTTACAATGAGCAGTTCTTC
CASSQDSREGVYNEQFF
>TRBJ1-1|many|TRBD1|TRBV5-1
TGCGCCAGCAGCCCGGGACAGGGGATGAACACTGAAGCTTTCTTT
CASSPGQGMNTEAFF
>TRBJ1-6|many|.|TRBV27
TGTGCCAGCAGTTTATTCGGGCCAACCAGGAATTCACCCCTCCACTTT
CASSLFGPTRNSPLHF
>TRBJ2-4|few|TRBD2|TRBV12-3/TRBV12-4
TGTGCCAGCAGTACAAATCCCGGACTAGTAAACATTCAGTACTTC
CASSTNPGLVNIQYF
>TRBJ1-5|.|.|TRBV6-1
TGTGCCAGCAGTGAAGAGGGAAATCAGCCCCAGCATTTT
CASSEEGNQPQHF
>TRBJ1-1|.|.|TRBV3-1
TGTGCCAGCAGCGGCGGAATCAGGGTAGGGCAAGCTTTCTTT
CASSGGIRVGQAFF
>TRBJ2-3|.|TRBD1|TRBV6-1
TGTGCCAGCAGAACCGGGACAGGAGACACAGATACGCAGTATTTT
CASRTGTGDTDTQYF
>TRBJ1-1|.|.|TRBV5-4
TGTGCCAGCAGCTTGGTGGGGGCCACTGAAGCTTTCTTT
CASSLVGATEAFF
>TRBJ2-3|few|TRBD1|TRBV18
TGTGCCAGCTCAACGCTCGGGACAGGGGGCACAGATACGCAGTATTTT
CASSTLGTGGTDTQYF
>TRBJ1-2|.|TRBD1|TRBV5-1
TGCGCCAGCAGCCCTGGGACAGCTTTCTATGGCTACACCTTC
CASSPGTAFYGYTF
>TRBJ2-5|.|TRBD1|TRBV9
TGTGCCAGCAGCGTGGGACAGAAAGAGACCCAGTACTTC
CASSVGQKETQYF
>TRBJ2-7|.|.|TRBV20-1
TGCAGTGCTATTAGCGCGGTTTCGGGGTACGAGCAGTACTTC
CSAISAVSGYEQYF
>TRBJ1-2|few|.|TRBV7-2
TGTGCCAGCAGCCCCCCGGGGGTGGCTAGCTACACCTTC
CASSPPGVASYTF
>TRBJ2-3|.|.|TRBV20-1
TGCAGTGCTCCCTTTGAAATCACAGATACGCAGTATTTT
CSAPFEITDTQYF
>TRBJ1-1|few|.|TRBV27
TGTGCCAGCAGTTTTGCAGGGGTGGGCACTGAAGCTTTCTTT
CASSFAGVGTEAFF
>TRBJ1-4|.|.|TRBV18
TGTGCCAGCTCACCGGGTTTAACTAATGAAAAACTGTTTTTT
CASSPGLTNEKLFF
>TRBJ2-3|few|.|TRBV7-6
TGTGCCAGCAGCACCCAGGACTTCCTCACAGATACGCAGTATTTT
CASSTQDFLTDTQYF
>TRBJ2-5|few|TRBD2|TRBV24-1
TGTGCCACCAGGCCTAGCGGGAGTGGAGAGACCCAGTACTTC
CATRPSGSGETQYF
>TRBJ2-1|few|TRBD2|TRBV29-1
TGCAGCGTTGACAGCGGGAGCTACAATGAGCAGTTCTTC
CSVDSGSYNEQFF
>TRBJ1-2|many|.|TRBV12-3/TRBV12-4
TGTGCCAGCAGTCTCGAGGGGGGGGGCTACACCTTC
CASSLEGGGYTF
>TRBJ2-5|.|.|TRBV11-3
TGTGCCAGCAGCTTAGGAGCAGGACTGCAAGAGACCCAGTACTTC
CASSLGAGLQETQYF
>TRBJ2-6|few|.|TRBV28
TGTGCCAGCAACCGTGTGATCTCTGGGGCCAACGTCCTGACTTTC
CASNRVISGANVLTF
>TRBJ1-1|many|TRBD1|TRBV11-2
TGTGCCAGCAGTTCGGGACAGGGCTTCCCTGAAGCTTTCTTT
CASSSGQGFPEAFF
>TRBJ1-6|many|.|TRBV4-1
TGCGCCAGCAGCCAAGAGCAGGGAAGGAATTCACCCCTCCACTTT
CASSQEQGRNSPLHF
>TRBJ2-6|.|TRBD1|TRBV20-1
TGCAGTGCCTCGGACAGGGGGCGGGATGGGGCCAACGTCCTGACTTTC
CSASDRGRDGANVLTF
>TRBJ1-4|few|.|TRBV18
TGTGCCAGCTCACCAGTTTCGTCTGGCGTGGATGAAAAACTGTTTTTT
CASSPVSSGVDEKLFF
>TRBJ1-1|many|.|TRBV20-1
TGCAGTGCCGCAGGGTTTACGAACACTGAAGCTTTCTTT
CSAAGFTNTEAFF
>TRBJ2-7|many|.|TRBV6-1
TGTGCCAGCAGCCTAGGACTCATCTACGAGCAGTACTTC
CASSLGLIYEQYF
>TRBJ2-1|few|TRBD2|TRBV11-3
TGTGCCAGCAGACCAGCGGGAGGTCGGGATGAGCAGTTCTTC
CASRPAGGRDEQFF
>TRBJ1-3|many|.|TRBV5-1
TGCGCCAGCAGCGGGGGAAACTCTGGAAACACCATATATTTT
CASSGGNSGNTIYF
>TRBJ2-7|medium-sized|.|TRBV5-1
TGCGCCAGCAGCTTGACCAGCCAGGGATACGAGCAGTACTTC
CASSLTSQGYEQYF
>TRBJ2-1|few|TRBD1|TRBV7-9
TGTGCCAGCAGCCCAGGGGGCGTGGGTTACAATGAGCAGTTCTTC
CASSPGGVGYNEQFF
>TRBJ2-7|many|.|TRBV7-8
TGTGCCAGCAGCTTAGCGCGACAGAGCTCCTACGAGCAGTACTTC
CASSLARQSSYEQYF